The 16 T cell receptor beta chains reported below all come from one sample, sequenced in a study of blood T cell repertoires in COVID-19. Repertoires were generated with immunoSEQ multiplex PCR, while TCRdb's copy carries only in-frame clones and drops some. In the table there are 130,000 to 150,000 clones, approximately 90% of which are singletons. The sequencing sample was made of peripheral blood. The origin of the receptors is a woman aged 45-60 years with active or convalescent COVID-19.

The genes are TRBV11-3 and TRBJ2-5; 9 positions agree with TRBD2. The CDR3 spans 16 residues. Germline lookup yields CDR1 SGHNT and CDR2 YENEEA. Trimming at V came to 5 bases and at J to 2 bases, leaving 9 bases not matched to a gene. The CDR3 sequence is CASSPGLALRQETQYF. CDR3 DNA sequence: TGTGCCAGCAGCCCAGGACTAGCGCTGAGGCAAGAGACCCAGTACTTC.

The genes are TRBV10-3 and TRBJ2-2, with 8 bases identical to TRBD1. Germline V gene lookup returns CDR1 ENHRY and CDR2 SYGVKD. The junction had 3 bases not matched to a gene; V was cut back by 5 bases and J by 1 base. This CDR3 has 15 residues. CDR3 amino acids: CAISLGQENTGELFF. The CDR3 nucleotides are TGTGCCATCAGTCTGGGACAGGAGAACACCGGGGAGCTGTTTTTT.

The chain joins TRBV7-2 to TRBJ2-7; the D gene is possibly TRBD1 (5 bases). The V gene's germline CDR1 is SGHTA and CDR2 FQGNSA. The CDR3 runs to 13 residues. The V end lost 6 bases, the J end lost 6 bases, and 15 bases lay between the germline ends. Written as DNA, the CDR3 is TGTGCCAGCAGTAAGTCGGACATTACCGAGCAGTACTTC. It yields the protein CASSKSDITEQYF.

The gene calls are TRBV12-3 or TRBV12-4 and TRBJ2-1, with 8 bases matching TRBD2. There are 12 residues in the CDR3. V trimming: 7 bases; J trimming: 12 bases; junction bases outside the gene matches: 8. For the CDR3, the DNA is TGTGCCAGCACCGTAGCGGGGAGGGCGCAGTTCTTC. This gives the protein CASTVAGRAQFF.

This clone was seen a few times. CDR3 bases: TGTGCCAGCACCCTAAGAGAGACCGGGACTAGCGGGAGGGCGGGAAATGAGCAGTTCTTC. This gives the protein CASTLRETGTSGRAGNEQFF. The chain uses TRBV21-1 and TRBJ2-1; the table gives TRBD2 as D, unverified against the DNA. TRBV21-1 is a recognized pseudogene. The CDR3 has 20 residues.

This sequence joins TRBV11-1 and TRBJ1-2; D is ambiguous. Trimming removed 4 bases at V and 3 bases at J, with 12 bases between. This CDR3 has 14 residues. The germline gives CDR1 SGHAT, CDR2 FQDESV (reference sequence). The DNA of the CDR3 is TGTGCCAGCAGCTCAGACTTCGTCGACTATGGCTACACCTTC. As protein: CASSSDFVDYGYTF.

The genes are TRBV5-6 and TRBJ1-2, with D possibly being TRBD1 (6 bases). The CDR3 sequence is 14 residues long. CDR1 and CDR2 from the germline V gene are SGHDT and YYEEEE. The V and J ends lost 4 bases and 4 bases respectively, with 14 bases between them. CDR3 nucleotide sequence: TGTGCCAGCAGCCCGAGGACAGCTGCCTATGGCTACACCTTC. Amino acids: CASSPRTAAYGYTF.

This clone appeared a few times. The chain employs TRBV19 and TRBJ1-2; 7 bases are a match to TRBD1. The ends lost 5 bases at V and 4 bases at J; junction bases unmatched: 25. Germline V gene lookup returns CDR1 LNHDA and CDR2 SQIVND (reference sequence). CDR3 size: 20 residues. In DNA, the CDR3 is TGTGCCAGTAGTTACCTTACAGAAGGACGACAGGGTTGGAAAAGCTATGGCTACACCTTC. Its translation: CASSYLTEGRQGWKSYGYTF.

This clone was seen a single time. The J gene is TRBJ1-1, the V gene TRBV5-5; tentatively, D is TRBD1 (6 bases). The CDR3 contains 16 residues. V was trimmed by 2 bases and J by 1 base, leaving 15 bases between them. Per the germline V gene, CDR1 is SGHKS and CDR2 is YYEKEE (reference sequence). CDR3 DNA: TGTGCCAGCAGCTTACAACAGGGATTCACGAACACTGAAGCTTTCTTT. As protein: CASSLQQGFTNTEAFF.

The gene calls are TRBV5-1 and TRBJ2-7; a weak D match, TRBD1 (5 bases). The CDR3 spans 15 residues. Per the germline V gene, CDR1 is SGHRS and CDR2 is YFSETQ. The ends were cut back, 4 bases at V and 3 bases at J, with 17 bases in the middle. In DNA, the CDR3 is TGCGCCAGCAGCCTTACCTTGACAGAAAGCTACGAGCAGTACTTC. It codes for CASSLTLTESYEQYF.

This clone was seen many times. The chain employs TRBV7-2 and TRBJ1-3; the D gene is possibly TRBD1 (5 bases). Looked up from germline, CDR1 is SGHTA and CDR2 is FQGNSA. The CDR3 runs 14 residues. With 10 bases removed from V and 0 bases from J, the gap between germline ends came to 13 bases. CDR3 bases: TGTGCCACTCAATGGGGCCCCTCTGGAAACACCATATATTTT. As protein: CATQWGPSGNTIYF.

This clone was counted a single time. The chain links TRBV28 to TRBJ2-1, with 9 bases matching TRBD1. The germline CDR1 and CDR2 sequences are MDHEN and SYDVKM. V shed 7 bases, J shed 4 bases, and the junction held 5 bases outside the gene matches. The CDR3 has 14 amino acids. Here the CDR3 reads CASKRTGEYNEQFF. In nucleotides, the CDR3 is TGTGCCAGCAAAAGGACAGGGGAATACAATGAGCAGTTCTTC.

This chain uses TRBV7-9 with TRBJ1-5; D is perhaps TRBD1 (6 bases). CDR1 SEHNR and CDR2 FQNEAQ come from the germline V gene (reference sequence). Trimming took 7 bases from V and 0 from J, leaving 31 bases between them. The CDR3 totals 21 residues. The DNA for the CDR3 is TGTGCCAGCACCCTTAGAGGGGCTCAGGGGATGGGGTGGTATAGCAATCAGCCCCAGCATTTT. It encodes CASTLRGAQGMGWYSNQPQHF.

Only one count was recorded for this clone. The chain has TRBV9 and TRBJ1-1, with TRBD1 matching over 7 bases. Germline V gene lookup returns CDR1 SGDLS and CDR2 YYNGEE. The CDR3 contains 13 residues. With 4 bases clipped from V and 7 bases from J, the junction kept 7 bases outside the gene matches. DNA of the CDR3: TGTGCCAGCAGCCCGACGACAGGGTATGAAGCTTTCTTT. The encoded protein is CASSPTTGYEAFF.

The chain links TRBV25-1 to TRBJ2-5; a weak D match, TRBD1 (6 bases). Trimming took off 4 bases at V and 7 bases at J, with 19 bases between the two ends. In germline, CDR1 is MGHDK, CDR2 SYGVNS. The CDR3 spans 15 residues. The CDR3 spells CASSVPGATSGTQYF. The CDR3 DNA reads as TGTGCCAGCAGTGTACCAGGGGCGACCTCAGGGACCCAGTACTTC.

This clone was detected once. Written as DNA, the CDR3 is TGTGCCTGGAGTGTAGACAGGGGGCTGAATGGCTACACCTTC. It codes for CAWSVDRGLNGYTF. This chain connects TRBV30 to TRBJ1-2; 10 bases map to TRBD1. The trim removed 0 bases at V and 6 bases at J, leaving 4 bases unmatched. The length of the CDR3 is 14 residues. CDR1 GTSNPN and CDR2 SVGIG come from the germline V gene (reference sequence).